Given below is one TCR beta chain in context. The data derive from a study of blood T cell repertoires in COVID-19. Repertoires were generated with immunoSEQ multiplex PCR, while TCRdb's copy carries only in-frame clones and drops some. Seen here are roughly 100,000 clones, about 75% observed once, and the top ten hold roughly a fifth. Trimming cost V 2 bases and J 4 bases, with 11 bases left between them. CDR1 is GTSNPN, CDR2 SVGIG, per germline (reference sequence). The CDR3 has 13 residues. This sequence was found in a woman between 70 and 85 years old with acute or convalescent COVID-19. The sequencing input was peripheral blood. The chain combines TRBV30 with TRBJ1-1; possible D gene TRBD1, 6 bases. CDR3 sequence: CAWSYSGVTEAFF. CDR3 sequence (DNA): TGTGCCTGGAGTTACTCAGGGGTCACTGAAGCTTTCTTT. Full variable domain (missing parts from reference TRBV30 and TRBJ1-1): SQTIHQWPATLVQPVGSPLSLECTVEGTSNPNLYWYRQAAGRGLQLLFYSVGIGQISSEVPQNLSASRPQDRQFILSSKKLLLSDSGFYLCAWSYSGVTEAFFGQGTRLTVV.